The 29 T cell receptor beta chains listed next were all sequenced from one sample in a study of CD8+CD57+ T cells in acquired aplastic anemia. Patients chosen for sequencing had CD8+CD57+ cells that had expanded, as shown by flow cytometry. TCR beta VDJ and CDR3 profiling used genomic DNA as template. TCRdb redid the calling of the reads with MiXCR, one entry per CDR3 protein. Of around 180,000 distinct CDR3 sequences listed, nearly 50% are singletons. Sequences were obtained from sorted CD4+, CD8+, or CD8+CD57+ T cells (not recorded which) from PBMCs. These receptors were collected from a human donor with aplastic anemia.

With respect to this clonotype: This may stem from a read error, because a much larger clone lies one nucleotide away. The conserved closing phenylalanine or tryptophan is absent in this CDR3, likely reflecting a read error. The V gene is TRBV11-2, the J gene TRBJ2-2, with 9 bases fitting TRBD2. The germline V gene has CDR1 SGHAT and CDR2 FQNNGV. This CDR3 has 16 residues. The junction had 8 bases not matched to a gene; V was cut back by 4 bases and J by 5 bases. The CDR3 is CASSWGPLAGTGELFL. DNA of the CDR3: TGTGCCAGCAGCTGGGGGCCTCTAGCGGGGACCGGGGAGCTGTTTCTT.

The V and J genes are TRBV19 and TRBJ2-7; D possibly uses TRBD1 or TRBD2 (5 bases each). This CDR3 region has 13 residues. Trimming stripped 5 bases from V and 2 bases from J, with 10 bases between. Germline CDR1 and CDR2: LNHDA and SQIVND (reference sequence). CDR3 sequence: CASSVGRPYEQYF. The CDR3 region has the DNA TGTGCCAGTAGTGTGGGACGTCCCTACGAGCAGTACTTC.

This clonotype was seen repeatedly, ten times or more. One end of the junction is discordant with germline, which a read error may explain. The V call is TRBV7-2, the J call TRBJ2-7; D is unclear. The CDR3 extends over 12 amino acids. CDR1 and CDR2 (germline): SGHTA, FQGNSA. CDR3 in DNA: TGTGCCAGCAGCTTAAGTACGTACGGGCAGTACTTC. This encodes CASSLSTYGQYF.

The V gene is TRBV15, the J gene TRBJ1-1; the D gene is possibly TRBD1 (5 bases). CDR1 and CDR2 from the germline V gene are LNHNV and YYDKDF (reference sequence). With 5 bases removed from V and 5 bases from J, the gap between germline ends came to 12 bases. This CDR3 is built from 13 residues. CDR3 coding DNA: TGTGCCACCAGCCGTTTTCGGGGGACTGAAGCTTTCTTT. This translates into CATSRFRGTEAFF.

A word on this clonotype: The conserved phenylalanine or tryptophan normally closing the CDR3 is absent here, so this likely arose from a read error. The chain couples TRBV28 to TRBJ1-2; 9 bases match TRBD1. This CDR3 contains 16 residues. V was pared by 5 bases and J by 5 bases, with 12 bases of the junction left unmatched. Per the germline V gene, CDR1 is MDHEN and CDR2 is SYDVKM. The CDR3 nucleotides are TGTGCCAGCAGTCTCGGGACAGGGATACCAGGGTATGGCTACACCCTC. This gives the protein CASSLGTGIPGYGYTL.

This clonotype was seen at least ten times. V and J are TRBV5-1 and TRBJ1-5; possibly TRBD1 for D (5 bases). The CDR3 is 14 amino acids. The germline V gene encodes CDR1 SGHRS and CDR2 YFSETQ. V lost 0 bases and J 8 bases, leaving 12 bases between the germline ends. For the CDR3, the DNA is TGCGCCAGCAGCTTGGGCCAGGGTGGGGAGCCCCAGCATTTT. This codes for CASSLGQGGEPQHF.

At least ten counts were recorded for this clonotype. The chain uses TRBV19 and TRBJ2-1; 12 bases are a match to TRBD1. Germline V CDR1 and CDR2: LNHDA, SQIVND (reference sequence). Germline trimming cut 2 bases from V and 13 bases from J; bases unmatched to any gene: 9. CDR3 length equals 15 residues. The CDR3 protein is CASSIPGQGADIQFF. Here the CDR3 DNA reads TGTGCCAGTAGTATACCGGGACAGGGGGCCGATATTCAGTTCTTC.

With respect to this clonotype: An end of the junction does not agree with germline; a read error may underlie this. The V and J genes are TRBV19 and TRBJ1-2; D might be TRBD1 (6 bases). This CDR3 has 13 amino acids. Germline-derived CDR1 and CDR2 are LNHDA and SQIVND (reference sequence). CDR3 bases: TGTGCCAGTAGTATCGCGGCAGGGGTCGGCTGCACCTTC. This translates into CASSIAAGVGCTF.

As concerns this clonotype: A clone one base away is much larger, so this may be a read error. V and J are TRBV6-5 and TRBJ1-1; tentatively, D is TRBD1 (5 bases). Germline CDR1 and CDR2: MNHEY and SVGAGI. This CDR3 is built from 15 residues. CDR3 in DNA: TGTGCCAGCAGTTACTCAACCGGGGCCGACACTGAAGCTTGCTTT. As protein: CASSYSTGADTEACF.

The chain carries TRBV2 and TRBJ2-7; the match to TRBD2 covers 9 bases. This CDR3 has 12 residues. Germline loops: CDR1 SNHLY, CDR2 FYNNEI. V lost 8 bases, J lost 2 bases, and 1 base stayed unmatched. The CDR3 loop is CASRTSAYEQYF. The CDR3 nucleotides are TGTGCCAGCCGGACTAGCGCCTACGAGCAGTACTTC.

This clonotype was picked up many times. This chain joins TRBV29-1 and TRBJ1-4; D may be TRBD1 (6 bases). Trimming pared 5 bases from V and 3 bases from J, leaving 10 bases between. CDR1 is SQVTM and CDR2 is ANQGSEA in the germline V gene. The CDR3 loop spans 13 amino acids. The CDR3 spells CSVRDTPNEKLFF. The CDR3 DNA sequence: TGCAGCGTTCGGGACACTCCTAATGAAAAACTGTTTTTT. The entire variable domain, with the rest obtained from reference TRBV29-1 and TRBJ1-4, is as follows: SAVISQKPSRDICQRGTSLTIQCQVDSQVTMMFWYRQQPGQSLTLIATANQGSEATYESGFVIDKFPISRPNLTFSTLTVSNMSPEDSSIYLCSVRDTPNEKLFFGSGTQLSVL.

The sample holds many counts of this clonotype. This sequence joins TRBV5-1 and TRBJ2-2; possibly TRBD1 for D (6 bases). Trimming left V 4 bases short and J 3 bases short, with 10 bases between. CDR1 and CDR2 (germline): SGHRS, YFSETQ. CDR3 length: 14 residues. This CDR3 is CASSLRQDTGELFF. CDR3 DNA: TGCGCCAGCAGCCTTCGACAGGACACCGGGGAGCTGTTTTTT.

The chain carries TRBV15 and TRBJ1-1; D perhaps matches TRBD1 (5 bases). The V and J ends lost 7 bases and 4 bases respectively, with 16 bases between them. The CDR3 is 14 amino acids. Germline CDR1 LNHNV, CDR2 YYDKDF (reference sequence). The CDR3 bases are TGTGCCACCACCCCGGGACCATACTTCACTGAAGCTTTCTTT. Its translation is CATTPGPYFTEAFF.

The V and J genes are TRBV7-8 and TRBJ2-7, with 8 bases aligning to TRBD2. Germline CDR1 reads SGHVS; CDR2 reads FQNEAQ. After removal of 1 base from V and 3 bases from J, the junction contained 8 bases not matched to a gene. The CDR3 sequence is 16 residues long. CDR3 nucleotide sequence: TGTGCCAGCAGCTTAGTGGGGATAGCGGGAAACTACGAGCAGTACTTC. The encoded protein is CASSLVGIAGNYEQYF.

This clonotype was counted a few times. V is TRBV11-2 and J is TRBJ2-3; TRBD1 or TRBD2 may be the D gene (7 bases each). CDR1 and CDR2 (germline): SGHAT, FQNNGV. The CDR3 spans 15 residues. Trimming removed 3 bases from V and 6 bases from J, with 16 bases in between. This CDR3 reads CASSFRLQGGDTQYF. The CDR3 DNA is TGTGCCAGCAGCTTCAGACTTCAGGGGGGGGATACGCAGTATTTT.

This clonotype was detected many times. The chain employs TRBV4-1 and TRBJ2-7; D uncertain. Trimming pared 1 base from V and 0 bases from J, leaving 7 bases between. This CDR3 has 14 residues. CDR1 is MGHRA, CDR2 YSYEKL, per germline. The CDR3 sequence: CASSQGRSSYEQYF. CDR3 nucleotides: TGCGCCAGCAGCCAAGGTCGCAGCTCCTACGAGCAGTACTTC.

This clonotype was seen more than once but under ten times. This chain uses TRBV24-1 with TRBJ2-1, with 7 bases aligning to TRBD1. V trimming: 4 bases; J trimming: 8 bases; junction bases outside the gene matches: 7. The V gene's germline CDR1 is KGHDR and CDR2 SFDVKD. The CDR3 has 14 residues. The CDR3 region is CATSEPDRADEQFF. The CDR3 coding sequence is TGTGCCACCAGTGAACCCGACAGGGCAGATGAGCAGTTCTTC.

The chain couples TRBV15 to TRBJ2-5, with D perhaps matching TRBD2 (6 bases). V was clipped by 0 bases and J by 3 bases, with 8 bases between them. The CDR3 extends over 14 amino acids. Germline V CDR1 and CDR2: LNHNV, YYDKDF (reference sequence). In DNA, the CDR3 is TGTGCCACCAGCAGAGATGTAGCGGAAGAGACCCAGTACTTC. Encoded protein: CATSRDVAEETQYF.

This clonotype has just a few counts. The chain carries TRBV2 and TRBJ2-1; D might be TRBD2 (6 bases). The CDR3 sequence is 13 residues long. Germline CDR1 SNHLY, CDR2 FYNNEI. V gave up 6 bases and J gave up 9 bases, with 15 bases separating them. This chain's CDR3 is CASRDGGRSEQFF. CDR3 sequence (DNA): TGTGCCAGCAGGGACGGAGGGAGGTCTGAGCAGTTCTTC.

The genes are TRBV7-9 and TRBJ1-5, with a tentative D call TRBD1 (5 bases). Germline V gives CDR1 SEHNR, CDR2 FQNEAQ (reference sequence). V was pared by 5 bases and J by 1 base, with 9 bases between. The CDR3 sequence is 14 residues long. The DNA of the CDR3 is TGTGCCAGCAGCCGTGGGACGAGCAATCAGCCCCAGCATTTT. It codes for CASSRGTSNQPQHF. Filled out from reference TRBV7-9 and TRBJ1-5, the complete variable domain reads DTGVSQNPRHKITKRGQNVTFRCDPISEHNRLYWYRQTLGQGPEFLTYFQNEAQLEKSRLLSDRFSAERPKGSFSTLEIQRTEQGDSAMYLCASSRGTSNQPQHFGDGTRLSIL.

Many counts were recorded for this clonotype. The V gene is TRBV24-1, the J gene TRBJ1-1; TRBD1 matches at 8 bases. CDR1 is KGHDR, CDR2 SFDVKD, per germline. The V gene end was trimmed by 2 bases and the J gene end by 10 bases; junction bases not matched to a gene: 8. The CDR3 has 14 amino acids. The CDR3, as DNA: TGTGCCACCAGTGATTACCAGGGGGCGAGGGGAGCTTTCTTT. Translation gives CATSDYQGARGAFF.

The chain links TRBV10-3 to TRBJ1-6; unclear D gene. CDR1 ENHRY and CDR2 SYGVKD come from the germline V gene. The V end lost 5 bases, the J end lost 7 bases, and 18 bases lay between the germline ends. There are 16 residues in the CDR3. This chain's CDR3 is CAISSENTLRNSPLHF. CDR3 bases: TGTGCCATCAGTTCCGAGAACACACTAAGGAATTCACCCCTCCACTTT.

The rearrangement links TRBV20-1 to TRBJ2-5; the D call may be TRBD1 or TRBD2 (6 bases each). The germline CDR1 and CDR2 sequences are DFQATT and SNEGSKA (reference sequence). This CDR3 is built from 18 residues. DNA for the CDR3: TGCACGGGTTTTTGTGCGGGGCTCGGGGGCCGTGACCAAGAGACCCAGTACTTC. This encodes CTGFCAGLGGRDQETQYF.

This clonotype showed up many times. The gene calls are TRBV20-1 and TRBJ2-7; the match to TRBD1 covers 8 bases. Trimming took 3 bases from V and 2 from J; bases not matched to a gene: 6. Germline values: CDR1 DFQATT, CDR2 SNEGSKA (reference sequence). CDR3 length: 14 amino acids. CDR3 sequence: CSASLQGGPYEQYF. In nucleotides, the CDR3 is TGCAGTGCTAGTCTACAGGGGGGTCCCTACGAGCAGTACTTC.

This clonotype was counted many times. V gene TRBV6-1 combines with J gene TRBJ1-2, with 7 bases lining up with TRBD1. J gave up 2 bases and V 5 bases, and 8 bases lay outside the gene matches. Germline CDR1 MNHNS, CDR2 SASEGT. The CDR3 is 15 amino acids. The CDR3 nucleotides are TGTGCCAGCAGTCCCGCCGGGGGACAGAACTATGGCTACACCTTC. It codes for CASSPAGGQNYGYTF.

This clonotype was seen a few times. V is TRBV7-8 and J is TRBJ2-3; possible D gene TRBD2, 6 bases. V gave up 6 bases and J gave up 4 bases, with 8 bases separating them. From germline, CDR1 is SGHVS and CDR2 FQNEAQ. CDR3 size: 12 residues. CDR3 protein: CASSGEADTQYF. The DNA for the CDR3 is TGTGCCAGCAGTGGGGAGGCAGATACGCAGTATTTT.

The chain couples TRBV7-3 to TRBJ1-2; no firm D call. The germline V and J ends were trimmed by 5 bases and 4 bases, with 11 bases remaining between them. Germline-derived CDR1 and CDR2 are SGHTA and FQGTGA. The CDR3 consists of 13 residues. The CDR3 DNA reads TGTGCCAGCAGCGCAGATGGGTTCTATGGCTACACCTTC. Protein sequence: CASSADGFYGYTF.

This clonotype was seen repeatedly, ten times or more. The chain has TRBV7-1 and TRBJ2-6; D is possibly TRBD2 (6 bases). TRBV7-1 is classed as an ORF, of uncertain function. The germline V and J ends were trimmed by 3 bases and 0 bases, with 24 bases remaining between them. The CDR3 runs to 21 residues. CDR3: CASSSIIRGRRGVSGANVLTF. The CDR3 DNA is TGTGCCAGCAGCTCCATCATCCGGGGACGGAGGGGAGTCTCTGGGGCCAACGTCCTGACTTTC.

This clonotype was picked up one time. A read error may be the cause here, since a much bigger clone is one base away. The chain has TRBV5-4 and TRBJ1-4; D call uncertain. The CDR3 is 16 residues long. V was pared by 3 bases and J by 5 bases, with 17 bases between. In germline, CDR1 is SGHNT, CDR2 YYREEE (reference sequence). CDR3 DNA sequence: TGTGCCAGCAGCTCCTCGGGCATGGCGGGGAATGAAAAACTGTTTTTT. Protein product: CASSSSGMAGNEKLFF.